Listed below are T cell receptor beta chains from one sample, sequenced in a study of shared clonotypes between healthy human individuals. The protocol was immunoSEQ multiplex PCR, while the TCRdb copy is restricted to in-frame clones and leaves out a portion. The profile shows about 79,000 clones, 62% of them singletons. The material sequenced was memory CD8+ T cells sorted from blood. The origin of the receptors is a man aged 30 to 45 in good health. Each CDR3 is given with its conserved first and last residue. D genes are given only for firm matches. Clone size is shown for a subset of rows, as once, few, many or a class of expanded clone.

v_call,cdr3_length,d_call,clone_size,j_call,cdr3_aa,cdr3_nt
TRBV7-9,13,.,.,TRBJ2-7,CASSFRDHDEQYF,TGTGCCAGCAGCTTCCGGGACCACGACGAGCAGTACTTC
TRBV6-6,13,TRBD2,.,TRBJ2-1,CASSYSGLGEQFF,TGTGCCAGCAGTTACTCGGGACTAGGTGAGCAGTTCTTC
TRBV7-9,17,.,few,TRBJ1-5,CASSVDSSLSGNQPQHF,TGTGCCAGCAGCGTGGACAGCTCCCTAAGTGGCAATCAGCCCCAGCATTTT
TRBV7-2,13,.,few,TRBJ2-5,CASSLGTIETQYF,TGTGCCAGCAGCCTCGGGACGATCGAGACCCAGTACTTC
TRBV10-2,16,.,.,TRBJ1-5,CASSERVGISNQPQHF,TGCGCCAGCAGTGAAAGGGTTGGGATCTCCAATCAGCCCCAGCATTTT
TRBV12-5,14,TRBD1,few,TRBJ1-3,CASGKGTGGNTIYF,TGTGCTAGTGGTAAGGGGACAGGTGGAAACACCATATATTTT
TRBV28,13,.,.,TRBJ2-2,CASSLRPGEELFF,TGTGCCAGCAGTTTACGCCCAGGAGAGGAGCTGTTTTTT
TRBV7-6,17,TRBD1,few,TRBJ1-1,CASSPSPGTGGYAEAFF,TGTGCCAGCAGTCCCAGTCCCGGGACAGGGGGCTACGCTGAAGCTTTCTTT
TRBV2,15,.,few,TRBJ2-2,CASSLDRSNAGELFF,TGTGCCAGCAGTCTTGACAGGAGTAACGCCGGGGAGCTGTTTTTT
TRBV9,17,.,.,TRBJ2-5,CASSVSLSGNGQETQYF,TGTGCCAGCAGCGTATCTTTGTCAGGGAACGGCCAAGAGACCCAGTACTTC
TRBV29-1,14,.,.,TRBJ2-7,CSATRAGIIHEQYF,TGCAGCGCCACGCGGGCAGGGATAATCCACGAGCAGTACTTC
TRBV27,16,.,once,TRBJ2-1,CASRGDTNPGYNEQFF,TGTGCCAGCAGGGGAGACACTAACCCGGGGTACAATGAGCAGTTCTTC
TRBV7-9,12,TRBD2,.,TRBJ2-1,CASSWEGNEQFF,TGTGCCAGCAGCTGGGAGGGGAATGAGCAGTTCTTC
TRBV19,11,.,few,TRBJ2-2,CASSIAGELFF,TGTGCCAGTAGTATAGCCGGGGAGCTGTTTTTT
TRBV7-9,15,.,many,TRBJ2-1,CASSPTEISYNEQFF,TGTGCCAGCAGCCCGACAGAGATCTCCTACAATGAGCAGTTCTTC
TRBV7-7,16,TRBD2,many,TRBJ2-5,CASSLRTSGRGETQYF,TGTGCCAGCAGCTTACGGACTAGCGGGAGGGGAGAGACCCAGTACTTC
TRBV28,9,.,few,TRBJ1-1,CASNTEAFF,TGTGCCAGCAACACTGAAGCTTTCTTT
TRBV18,15,.,.,TRBJ2-1,CASSRDNTNYNEQFF,TGTGCCAGCTCCCGGGACAACACAAATTACAATGAGCAGTTCTTC
TRBV6-6,14,TRBD1,.,TRBJ1-2,CATDPGQGNYGYTF,TGTGCCACCGATCCGGGACAGGGTAACTATGGCTACACCTTC
TRBV14,16,.,.,TRBJ2-3,CASSQDRGFSTDTQYF,TGTGCCAGCAGCCAAGATCGTGGGTTCTCCACAGATACGCAGTATTTT
TRBV7-8,13,.,.,TRBJ2-1,CASSLAGPGEQFF,TGTGCCAGCAGCTTAGCAGGGCCAGGTGAGCAGTTCTTC
TRBV10-3,14,.,.,TRBJ2-2,CAINRQPSTGELFF,TGTGCCATCAATCGGCAGCCATCCACCGGGGAGCTGTTTTTT
TRBV9,17,TRBD2,.,TRBJ2-5,CASSATSGFPPGETQYF,TGTGCCAGCAGCGCGACTAGCGGGTTCCCTCCCGGGGAGACCCAGTACTTC
TRBV28,11,.,.,TRBJ2-1,CASSTFNEQFF,TGTGCCAGCAGTACCTTCAATGAGCAGTTCTTC
TRBV4-1,14,.,many,TRBJ2-3,CASRGWSLADTQYF,TGCGCCAGCAGGGGCTGGAGTCTAGCAGATACGCAGTATTTT
TRBV7-3,12,.,.,TRBJ2-6,CASSSGANVLTF,TGTGCCAGCAGCTCTGGGGCCAACGTCCTGACTTTC